Listed below are T cell receptor beta chains from one sample, sequenced in a study of T cell repertoires in cytomegalovirus infection. Each CDR3 protein is one row after TCRdb ran MiXCR on the reads. The data hold approximately 240,000 distinct CDR3 sequences, with approximately 13% observed a single time. Sequencing used PBMCs. The receptor set was obtained from a human donor in good health (CMV status not recorded). Some clones in this sample may be carry-over from other donors' samples. Each CDR3 is given with its conserved first and last residue. A D gene is named only where the DNA matches it firmly. Clone size, where shown, is once, few, many, or a class for clones that have expanded.

.	TRBV5-1	TRBJ2-5	.	TGCGCCAGCAGCCAAGACACCCAAGAGACCCAGTACTTC	CASSQDTQETQYF
TRBD2	TRBV19	TRBJ2-1	many	TGTGCCAGTAGTATAACGGGGGGGAACAACAATGAGCAGTTCTTC	CASSITGGNNNEQFF
.	TRBV7-2	TRBJ2-5	many	TGTGCCAGCAGCTCCAGTCGGGTGTTGGAGACCCAGTACTTC	CASSSSRVLETQYF
.	TRBV28	TRBJ2-1	many	TGTGCCAGCAGTTCCTTGGGTTCAGGATCCTACAATGAGCAGTTCTTC	CASSSLGSGSYNEQFF
TRBD2	TRBV7-2	TRBJ2-7	many	TGTGCCAGCAGCTTAGGCACAGCGGGGGAGCAGTACTTC	CASSLGTAGEQYF
.	TRBV7-6	TRBJ2-1	many	TGTGCCAGCAGCCCTCAGGCTAAAAATGAGCAGTTCTTC	CASSPQAKNEQFF
TRBD1	TRBV7-9	TRBJ2-2	many	TGTGCCAGCAGCTCACAGACAGGGGCGAACACCGGGGAGCTGTTTTTT	CASSSQTGANTGELFF
TRBD2	TRBV5-6	TRBJ2-6	.	TGTGCCAGCAGCTTTGGCGGGGGGGGGGGCTCTGGGGCCTACGTCCTGACTTTC	CASSFGGGGGSGAYVLTF
.	TRBV29-1	TRBJ1-2	.	TGCAGCGTTGAAGCCTCTACGGCGAACTATGGCTACACCTTC	CSVEASTANYGYTF
.	TRBV6-2/TRBV6-3	TRBJ2-1	few	TGTGCCAGCAGTGAGGGTGCGGGCCGACTTTCCTACAATGAGCAGTTCTTC	CASSEGAGRLSYNEQFF
.	TRBV7-2	TRBJ1-2	many	TGTGCCAGCAGCTTAAACCCAGGGACCTATGGCTACACCTTC	CASSLNPGTYGYTF
TRBD2	TRBV28	TRBJ2-1	once	TGTGCCAGCGCTCGGACTAGCGGGGATCGCTACAATGAGCAGTTCTTC	CASARTSGDRYNEQFF
.	TRBV12-3/TRBV12-4	TRBJ2-7	many	TGTGCCAGCAGTCTACGCCGCTCCTACGAGCAGTACTTC	CASSLRRSYEQYF
TRBD1	TRBV6-2/TRBV6-3	TRBJ2-7	many	TGTGCCAGCAGTTACTCGACCACAGGGGGCAACTACGAGCAGTACTTC	CASSYSTTGGNYEQYF
.	TRBV7-2	TRBJ2-3	many	TGTGCCAGCAGCTTACGCGGATACCGCACAGATACGCAGTATTTT	CASSLRGYRTDTQYF
.	TRBV7-9	TRBJ1-6	once	TGTGCCAGCAGCCCTCGGACAGCGGACCCCCTCCACTTT	CASSPRTADPLHF
.	TRBV7-2	TRBJ2-3	many	TGTGCCAGCAGCTTAGGCCGGCTCAGCACAGATACGCAGTATTTT	CASSLGRLSTDTQYF
TRBD1	TRBV27	TRBJ2-7	.	TGTGCCAGCAGTTTATCGGGACAGGGTTCCTACGAGCAGTACTTC	CASSLSGQGSYEQYF
.	TRBV20-1	TRBJ2-7	.	TGCAGTGCTAGAACGGTTACCTACGAGCAGTACTTC	CSARTVTYEQYF
TRBD2	TRBV12-3/TRBV12-4	TRBJ2-3	.	TGTGCCAGTATATTAGCGGGAGGGCCACCAACAGATACGCAGTATTTT	CASILAGGPPTDTQYF
.	TRBV29-1	TRBJ1-1	few	TGCAGCGTTCCTTCACGTAGTAAGATAAGCCAAGCTTTCTTT	CSVPSRSKISQAFF
TRBD2	TRBV6-2/TRBV6-3	TRBJ2-1	.	TGTGCCAGCAGAGCCGGACTAGCGGGGTACAATGAGCAGTTCTTC	CASRAGLAGYNEQFF
.	TRBV6-5	TRBJ1-2	few	TGTGCCAGCAGCCTGTCGGAGACCTATGGCTACACCTTC	CASSLSETYGYTF
.	TRBV12-3/TRBV12-4	TRBJ2-7	.	TGTGCCAGCAGTCCCCTCGGGGGCGGAGGTGTCGAGCAGTACTTC	CASSPLGGGGVEQYF
TRBD1	TRBV12-3/TRBV12-4	TRBJ2-1	.	TGTGCCAGCAGTTTAGTAAGGGGACAGGGAGGGAATGAGCAGTTCTTC	CASSLVRGQGGNEQFF
.	TRBV7-7	TRBJ2-1	few	TGTGCCAGCAGCTTAGTCGCAGGCAACAATGAGCAGTTCTTC	CASSLVAGNNEQFF
.	TRBV12-3/TRBV12-4	TRBJ1-5	many	TGTGCCAGCAGTCGTACAGAGGAGAGCAATCAGCCCCAGCATTTT	CASSRTEESNQPQHF
TRBD1	TRBV6-1	TRBJ1-2	many	TGTGCCAGCAGCCTCGGGACAGTGGATTATGGCTACACCTTC	CASSLGTVDYGYTF
TRBD1	TRBV14	TRBJ2-5	.	TGTGCCAGCAGCCAAGATCGGCAGGGGGCCCAGTACTTC	CASSQDRQGAQYF
TRBD1	TRBV7-2	TRBJ2-7	many	TGTGCCAGCAGTATAATAGTGGGACAGGGGGCGTTGGAGCAGTACTTC	CASSIIVGQGALEQYF
TRBD2	TRBV6-6	TRBJ2-7	many	TGTGCCAGCAGGGGGGTAGCGGGGGACTCCTACGAGCAGTACTTC	CASRGVAGDSYEQYF
.	TRBV20-1	TRBJ2-1	few	TGCAGTGCTACCTTAGAGGATGAGCAGTTCTTC	CSATLEDEQFF
.	TRBV20-1	TRBJ1-1	few	TGCAGTGCTAGAGATCGGGGGTACAGGGACACTGAAGCTTTCTTT	CSARDRGYRDTEAFF
TRBD2	TRBV4-3	TRBJ2-7	many	TGCGCCAGCAGCCAACGACTAGCAAGGTCCTACGAGCAGTACTTC	CASSQRLARSYEQYF
TRBD2	TRBV7-3	TRBJ2-7	many	TGTGCCAGCAGCTTAAAGGCGGCGGGAGTGGGCACAGCCTACGAGCAGTACTTC	CASSLKAAGVGTAYEQYF
TRBD1	TRBV19	TRBJ1-2	few	TGTGCCAGTAGTCCCCGACAGGGGTTTGACGGCTACACCTTC	CASSPRQGFDGYTF
TRBD2	TRBV15	TRBJ2-5	many	TGTGCCACCAGCATTGAGCGGGAGAGGGCCCAGTACTTC	CATSIERERAQYF
.	TRBV7-2	TRBJ2-7	many	TGTGCCAGCAGCTTAGAAGTTTCGGGGGCTCGCTCCTACGAGCAGTACTTC	CASSLEVSGARSYEQYF
.	TRBV5-1	TRBJ1-1	.	TGCGCCAGCAGCTCCGGACACGGGGACACTGAAGCTTTCTTT	CASSSGHGDTEAFF
.	TRBV20-1	TRBJ1-1	.	TGCAGTGAATCCGGGCAGGACACTGAAGCTTTCTTT	CSESGQDTEAFF
.	TRBV19	TRBJ2-1	many	TGTGCCAGTAATGGGGCGAGCTCCTACAATGAGCAGTTCTTC	CASNGASSYNEQFF
.	TRBV11-3	TRBJ1-1	many	TGTGCCAGCAGCCCTAGTCAGGGGTCGGTCGGGCGAGGAACTGAAGCTTTCTTT	CASSPSQGSVGRGTEAFF
.	TRBV3-1	TRBJ2-7	.	TGTGCCAGCAGCACCGGGACCGACGGCGAGCAGTACTTC	CASSTGTDGEQYF
.	TRBV20-1	TRBJ1-1	many	TGCAGTGCTAAGGCCCCGGTGAACACTGAAGCTTTCTTT	CSAKAPVNTEAFF
.	TRBV20-1	TRBJ2-7	few	TGCAGTGCTAGAGAGCCAGCGGGTCCGGGCTACGAGCAGTACTTC	CSAREPAGPGYEQYF
.	TRBV7-2	TRBJ1-5	many	TGTGCCAGCAGTATAAGGGGCAATCAGCCCCAGCATTTT	CASSIRGNQPQHF